This T cell receptor beta chain was found in a study of identical twins. Only healthy Caucasians were included as donors. The CDR3 covers 15 residues. CDR1 and CDR2 from the germline V gene are SGDLS and YYNGEE. Trimming removed 0 bases from V and 4 bases from J, with 10 bases in between. In its sample, this clonotype was seen a few times. MiXCR, applied by TCRdb to the 5' RACE reads, yields one record per CDR3 protein. Altogether a few hundred thousand distinct CDR3 sequences are present, 10% to 15% being singletons, with the ten largest covering around 7.8%. Another study also made use of these data, one on yellow fever vaccine responses in identical twins.

This chain links TRBV9 with TRBJ1-4; no definite D call. The sequenced sample consisted of CD8+ T cells sorted from blood. The sequence was collected from a woman between 18 and 30 years old in good health. CDR3 DNA sequence: TGTGCCAGCAGCGTAGCAGGCAGAAATAATGAAAAACTGTTTTTT. Protein product: CASSVAGRNNEKLFF.